This T cell receptor beta chain came from a study of blood T cell repertoires in COVID-19 (TCRdb year 2020). For the wider study: Samples covering the acute and convalescent phases of COVID-19 were provided by collaborators in the United States, Italy and Spain. Where available, HLA class I and class II types were taken from metadata supplied by the sample provider and were not determined by assay-based typing. Samples came from the ongoing ImmuneRACE study (first 160 participants) plus 1,254 subjects from 6 global collaborators. The prospective study material was composed of cDNA or gDNA derived from T cells, B-cell-depleted T cells, or PBMCs. Sample metadata almost always included a de-identified subject ID, COVID-19 status, age in years and sex. A freely available public database, intended as a resource for researchers studying the immune response to SARS-CoV-2, is where the repertoires were released. Subjects who had been exposed to COVID-19, were actively infected with it, or had recovered from it provided the deeply sampled blood TCRbeta repertoires that made up the dataset.

The immunoSEQ Assay, a bias-controlled multiplex PCR, was used to amplify TCRbeta CDR3 regions from genomic DNA. As for the authors' bioinformatics: The number of nucleated cells in each sample was estimated from the amplification of reference gene primers within the assay. To quantify the absolute abundance of each unique TCRbeta CDR3 rearrangement, sequence reads were collapsed and filtered. For each sample, productive Simpson clonality was calculated by taking the square root of Simpson's diversity index across productive rearrangements. The table was pulled from immuneACCESS by TCRdb, which kept in-frame rearrangements only. Such tables lose some clones; where checked, under half of the loss comes from unresolved V genes, and the rest has no known cause. V and J calls plus clone size are reproduced from that table; the DNA served to infer D and trimming. The sample contains roughly 190,000 clones, around four fifths of them found a single time. The ten largest clonotypes hold less than 3% of the sample.

The CDR3 covers 14 residues, taking in both the cysteine and the phenylalanine. The CDR3 DNA has 42 bases and is translated from base 1. The germline V gene (reference sequence) sets CDR1 to MNHEY and CDR2 to SMNVEV. V is reduced by 8 bases and J by 4 bases, leaving a spacing of 17 bases between them. A note on this clone: It lacks a known antigen. No base qualities exist here, and no much larger clone lies one base off it.

Each collaborating institution followed its own protocols to collect whole blood in K2EDTA tubes. For TCRbeta analysis, collaborators shipped samples in one of three forms: frozen whole blood, isolated PBMCs, or DNA extracted from either of those sample types. Results the study describes overall, beyond this receptor: The quantity of clinical and demographic metadata differed by source and by participant and was supplied without curation.

This receptor was taken from a man between 45 and 60 years old with active or convalescent COVID-19. The source material was peripheral blood. The sequence is built from TRBV27 and TRBJ1-2; the D gene is perhaps TRBD1, on 5 matching bases. The CDR3 sequence is CASRTSGRGYGYTF. In nucleotide form, the sequence is TGTGCCAGCCGGACGTCCGGGAGGGGCTATGGCTACACCTTC.